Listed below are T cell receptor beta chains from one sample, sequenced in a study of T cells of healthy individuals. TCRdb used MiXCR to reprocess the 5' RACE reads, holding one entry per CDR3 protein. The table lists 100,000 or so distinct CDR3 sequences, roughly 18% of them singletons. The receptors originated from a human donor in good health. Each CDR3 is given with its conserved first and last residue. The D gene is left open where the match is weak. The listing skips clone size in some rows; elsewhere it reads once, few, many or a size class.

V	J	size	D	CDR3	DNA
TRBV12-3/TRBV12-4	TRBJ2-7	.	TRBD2	CASSLGGSGAGEQYF	TGTGCCAGCAGTTTAGGGGGCAGCGGGGCAGGCGAGCAGTACTTC
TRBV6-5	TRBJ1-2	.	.	CASRYSGGGYTF	TGTGCCAGCAGATACTCCGGAGGTGGCTACACCTTC
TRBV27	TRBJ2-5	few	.	CASSSLKYVGGQETQYF	TGTGCCAGCAGTTCACTAAAATACGTCGGAGGCCAAGAGACCCAGTACTTC
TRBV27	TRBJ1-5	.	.	CASKQGLEDNQPQHF	TGTGCCAGCAAACAGGGCCTAGAGGACAATCAGCCCCAGCATTTT
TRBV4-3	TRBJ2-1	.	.	CASSRFREAYNEQFF	TGCGCCAGCAGCCGCTTCAGGGAGGCCTACAATGAGCAGTTCTTC
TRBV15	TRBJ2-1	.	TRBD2	CATSRARLAEQFF	TGTGCCACCAGCAGAGCCCGACTAGCAGAGCAGTTCTTC
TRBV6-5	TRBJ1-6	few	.	CASSYIEGHSPLHF	TGTGCCAGCAGTTACATCGAAGGGCATTCACCCCTCCACTTT
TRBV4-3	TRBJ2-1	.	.	CASSQESLSNEQFF	TGCGCCAGCAGCCAAGAGAGTCTTTCCAATGAGCAGTTCTTC
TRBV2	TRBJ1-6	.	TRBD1	CASETGDSPLHF	TGTGCCAGCGAGACAGGGGATTCACCCCTCCACTTT
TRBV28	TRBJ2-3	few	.	CACFKGPTDTQYF	TGTGCCTGCTTTAAGGGTCCCACAGATACGCAGTATTTT
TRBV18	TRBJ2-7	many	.	CASSPIDSSYEQYF	TGTGCCAGCTCACCAATTGACAGTAGCTACGAGCAGTACTTC
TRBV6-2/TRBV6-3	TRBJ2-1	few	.	CASSYKRRASYNEQFF	TGTGCCAGCAGTTACAAGCGGCGAGCCTCCTACAATGAGCAGTTCTTC
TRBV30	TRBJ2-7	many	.	CAWSPGHDYEQYF	TGTGCCTGGAGCCCGGGACACGATTACGAGCAGTACTTC
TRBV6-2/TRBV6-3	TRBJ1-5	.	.	CASSYGQYSNQPQHF	TGTGCCAGCAGTTACGGGCAGTATAGCAATCAGCCCCAGCATTTT
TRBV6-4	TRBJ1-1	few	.	CASSDSAGDGLAFF	TGTGCCAGCAGTGACTCAGCAGGAGATGGGCTAGCTTTCTTT
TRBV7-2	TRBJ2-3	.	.	CASSPLFTDTQYF	TGTGCCAGCAGCCCTCTTTTTACAGATACGCAGTATTTT
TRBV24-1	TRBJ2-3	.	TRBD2	CATEKGSGIITDTQYF	TGTGCCACCGAAAAAGGTAGCGGGATCATCACAGATACGCAGTATTTT
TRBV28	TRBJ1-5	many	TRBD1	CASSQGAIYNQPQHF	TGTGCCAGCAGTCAGGGGGCCATTTACAATCAGCCCCAGCATTTT
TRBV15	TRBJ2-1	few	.	CATSRQRVPYNEQFF	TGTGCCACCAGCAGACAGCGGGTCCCGTACAATGAGCAGTTCTTC
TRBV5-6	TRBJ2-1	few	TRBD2	CASSTGLAGGQDEQFF	TGTGCCAGCAGCACGGGACTAGCGGGGGGGCAGGATGAGCAGTTCTTC
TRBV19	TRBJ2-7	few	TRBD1	CATSWEQGREQYF	TGTGCCACAAGCTGGGAACAGGGGCGCGAGCAGTACTTC
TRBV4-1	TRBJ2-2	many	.	CASSPVGVKNTGELFF	TGCGCCAGCAGCCCCGTGGGCGTCAAGAACACCGGGGAGCTGTTTTTT
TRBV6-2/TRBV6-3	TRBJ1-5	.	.	CASSQGWPQHF	TGTGCCAGCAGTCAGGGTTGGCCCCAGCATTTT
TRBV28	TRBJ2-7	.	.	CASSPLTDQLTYEQYF	TGTGCCAGCAGTCCGCTAACTGATCAACTTACCTACGAGCAGTACTTC
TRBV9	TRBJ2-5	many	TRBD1	CASSVGDRGETQYF	TGTGCCAGCAGCGTTGGGGACAGGGGGGAGACCCAGTACTTC
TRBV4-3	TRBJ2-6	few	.	CASSQGDGANVLTF	TGCGCCAGCAGCCAAGGGGACGGGGCCAACGTCCTGACTTTC
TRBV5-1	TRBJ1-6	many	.	CASSLDSYSPLHF	TGCGCCAGCAGCTTGGACAGCTATTCACCCCTCCACTTT
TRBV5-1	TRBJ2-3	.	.	CASSPGAGTTDTQYF	TGCGCCAGCAGCCCTGGGGCGGGGACCACAGATACGCAGTATTTT
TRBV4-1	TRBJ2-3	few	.	CASSQAVFLVSDTQYF	TGCGCCAGCAGCCAAGCAGTCTTTCTAGTATCTGATACGCAGTATTTT
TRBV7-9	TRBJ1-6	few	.	CASGPNNSPLHF	TGTGCCAGCGGCCCTAATAATTCACCCCTCCACTTT